This T cell receptor (beta chain) is drawn from a study of T cells in Graves' hyperthyroidism and ophthalmopathy (dated by TCRdb to between 2018 and 2021). About the full investigation: Peripheral blood was collected at initial diagnosis, before any treatment. To identify TCR V-J signatures that set the groups apart, the researchers used a discovery cohort of roughly 100 patients, made up of about 44 with Graves' ophthalmopathy and around 58 with stable Graves' hyperthyroidism. An independent validation cohort of about 19 hyperthyroidism patients and approximately 16 patients who later progressed to ophthalmopathy tested prospective prediction of ophthalmopathy. The 75 to 100 discovery patients were divided at random into training and test sets in a 7:3 ratio. In addition, the study compared T-cell repertoires in thyroid tissue and in blood from six Graves' hyperthyroidism patients. Once sampling was done, hyperthyroidism patients were given methimazole at a starting dose of 30 mg daily, whereas ophthalmopathy patients were given high-dose intravenous methylprednisolone. The paper reports TCR Vbeta CDR3 sequencing of approximately 140 peripheral blood samples: around 45 ophthalmopathy, 75 to 80 hyperthyroidism and around 17 progressor patients.

The TCR beta CDR3 regions were amplified from RNA transcripts. The TCR CDR3 was subjected to a first round of RT-PCR using the HTBI primer set and the Qiagen OneStep RT-PCR kit. Libraries were constructed in a second round of multiplex PCR, after which size selection and purification were carried out. Libraries were sequenced paired-end with 100 bp reads on an Illumina HiSeq2000. As for the original processing: SOAPnuke was used to process the raw data, removing reads that contained adapters or uncalled bases, had a mean Phred below 15, or lacked an exact match to the constant primer or identifier. COPE v1.2.5 was used to merge the high-quality paired reads, and each unique nucleotide sequence was defined as a clonotype. MiTCR v1.1 was used to align clonotypes to the IMGT TRBV, TRBD and TRBJ reference segments. The analysis was restricted to V-J combinations with a frequency above 0.0001, which together covered about 99% of the repertoires. The TCS score was defined as the ratio of F50 (clonal expansion) to E x V (chaos), calculated using BLOSUM62-based TCRdist between CDR3 peptides within each V-J. Welch's t-statistics and random forest reduced roughly 500 V-J features to 13, which were used in a naive Bayes classifier (R e1071). TCRdb reran the public reads through fastp at Q25 and MiXCR, keeping productive beta chains. Rows are unified per CDR3 protein, each entry keeping the most common DNA and genes. It is TCRdb's table, rather than the study itself, that gives the V and J calls and clone size. A total of around 270,000 distinct CDR3 sequences appear in this sample, roughly 19% of them only once. About two fifths of the sample comes from the top ten.

Notes on this clonotype: The clone's antigen remains unknown. The sample holds no much larger clone one base away, and base qualities are not on file.

Ophthalmopathy patients had moderately to severely active disease, with a Clinical Activity Score of 3 or more, a NOSPECS grade of 4 or more, and a disease duration of less than 3 months. Any patient with an uncontrolled infection, another autoimmune disease, pregnancy or lactation was excluded. Clinical symptoms, serum thyroxine and TRAb, thyroid ultrasound, and orbital computed tomography formed the basis for the diagnoses. PBMCs were isolated from about 10 ml of fresh peripheral blood by Ficoll-Paque density gradient centrifugation. Total RNA was extracted using Trizol reagent, and RNA quality was assessed on an Agilent 2100 Bioanalyzer. Per the germline V gene (reference sequence), LNHNV is the CDR1 and YYDKDF is the CDR2. Counted from cysteine to phenylalanine, this CDR3 has 15 amino acids. This entry keeps only the CDR3 DNA: 45 bases, framed from base 1. V gives up 4 bases and J gives up 4 bases, and the segment between their germline ends measures 16 bases.

The research as a whole found: No statistical method was used to set the sample size in advance, and investigators knew the group allocation. Ophthalmopathy was separated from stable hyperthyroidism by a 13 V-J signature model, with about 88% sensitivity and 81% to 83% specificity obtained in cross-validation and 80%/75% obtained in testing. Most expanded thyroid clonotypes (frequency above 0.001) were also detected in blood, a finding suggesting that blood repertoires may reflect thyroid immune responses. In validation, the model predicted progression to ophthalmopathy with just under 71% sensitivity and less than 80% specificity, a median of approximately 6.7 months before onset.

Recombination joined TRBV15 with TRBJ2-5; 6 matching bases give a weak D call of TRBD1. The clonotype originates from a middle-aged man with Graves' ophthalmopathy. The sample comprised blood. The CDR3 has the sequence CATSNRDILGETQYF. The DNA reads TGTGCCACCAGCAACCGGGACATTCTAGGAGAGACCCAGTACTTC.